This TCR beta chain was sequenced in a study of T cells in Graves' hyperthyroidism and ophthalmopathy. Broader study findings: Blood shared most expanded thyroid clonotypes above 0.001. By a 13 V-J model, ophthalmopathy was set apart from stable hyperthyroidism.

This clonotype has ten or more counts. Antigen: not known. Using RNA transcripts as the source, TCR beta CDR3 regions were amplified. The HTBI primer set served for first-round RT-PCR of the TCR CDR3. TCRdb redid the calling of the multiplex PCR reads with MiXCR, one entry per CDR3 protein. The sample lists 640,000 or so distinct CDR3 sequences, 14% seen once, with roughly 7% in the top ten. This CDR3 is 14 amino acids long. V gave up 5 bases and J gave up 3 bases; unmatched junction bases: 6. Germline assignment: CDR1 GTSNPN and CDR2 SVGIG (reference sequence). Clinical Activity Scores of at least 3, NOSPECS grades of at least 4 and durations under 3 months characterized ophthalmopathy patients.

The sample consisted of blood. The clonotype was recovered from a woman younger than 30 with Graves' ophthalmopathy. The V gene is TRBV30, the J gene TRBJ2-7; 11 bases are shared with TRBD1. Here the CDR3 DNA reads TGTGCCTGGGCCACCGGGACAGGGGGCTACGAGCAGTACTTC. It translates to CAWATGTGGYEQYF.